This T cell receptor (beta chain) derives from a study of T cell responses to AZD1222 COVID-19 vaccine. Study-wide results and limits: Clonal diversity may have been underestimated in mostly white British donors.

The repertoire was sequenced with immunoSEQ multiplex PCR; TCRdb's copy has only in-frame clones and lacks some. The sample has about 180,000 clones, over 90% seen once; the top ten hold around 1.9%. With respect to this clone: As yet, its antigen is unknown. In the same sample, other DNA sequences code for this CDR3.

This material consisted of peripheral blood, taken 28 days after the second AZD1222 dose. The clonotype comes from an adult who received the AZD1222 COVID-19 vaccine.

CDR3 protein: CASSYSGPNQPQHF. Written as DNA, the CDR3 is TGTGCCAGCAGTTACTCGGGGCCCAATCAGCCCCAGCATTTT. The chain uses TRBV6-5 and TRBJ1-5, with a weak D call TRBD1 (5 bases). V was cut by 0 bases and J by 3 bases, with 6 bases left in between. The CDR3 sequence is 14 residues long. Germline V gene lookup returns CDR1 MNHEY and CDR2 SVGAGI.